This is a list of T cell receptor beta chains from one sample in a study of cytomegalovirus exposure and HLA in healthy donors. Clones were sequenced by immunoSEQ multiplex PCR, and TCRdb holds only the in-frame ones, with some missing. The repertoire holds 110,000 or so clones, with approximately 81% as singletons. The sample taken for sequencing was PBMCs. Every receptor here comes from a man younger than 40 in good health and CMV-seronegative. Each CDR3 is given with its conserved first and last residue. The D gene is left open where the match is weak. Not all rows give a size; the values are once, few, many and, for expanded clones, a class.

D gene | clone size | J gene | V gene | CDR3 DNA | CDR3 protein
TRBD1 | . | TRBJ1-2 | TRBV6-6 | TGTGCCAGCAGTTACTCTGGGGACAGGGGGGACTATGGCTACACCTTC | CASSYSGDRGDYGYTF
. | few | TRBJ1-1 | TRBV29-1 | TGCAGCGTGAGGTTGGCTGAAGCTTTCTTT | CSVRLAEAFF
. | . | TRBJ2-7 | TRBV19 | TGTGCCAGTAGTATAGTTAGGGGATACGAGCAGTACTTC | CASSIVRGYEQYF
. | . | TRBJ2-3 | TRBV29-1 | TGCAGCGTTGAAGACAGCCAGGATTTTACAGATACGCAGTATTTT | CSVEDSQDFTDTQYF
TRBD1 | once | TRBJ2-7 | TRBV7-9 | TGTGCCAGCAGCGGACAGGGGCCAGCCTACGAGCAGTACTTC | CASSGQGPAYEQYF
. | . | TRBJ2-7 | TRBV19 | TGTGCCAGTAGTATCACGGGGGCCTACGAGCAGTACTTC | CASSITGAYEQYF
. | . | TRBJ1-5 | TRBV18 | TGTGCCAGCTCACCCAACAGGGATCAGCCCCAGCATTTT | CASSPNRDQPQHF
. | . | TRBJ1-3 | TRBV6-5 | TGTGCCAGCACCTCAGGGGCCAACTCTGGAAACACCATATATTTT | CASTSGANSGNTIYF
. | few | TRBJ1-5 | TRBV27 | TGTGCCAGCAGCCAAACTCCACCCATCGGGGGATATAGCAATCAGCCCCAGCATTTT | CASSQTPPIGGYSNQPQHF
TRBD2 | . | TRBJ2-7 | TRBV7-2 | TGTGCCAGCAGCTCCCCCGCCGGGACTAGGGGGGGAGAGCAGTACTTC | CASSSPAGTRGGEQYF
TRBD2 | . | TRBJ2-1 | TRBV7-2 | TGTGCCAGCAGCTCCCTGAGGCTAGCGGGGGGCCCCTCCTACAATGAGCAGTTCTTC | CASSSLRLAGGPSYNEQFF
TRBD2 | few | TRBJ2-1 | TRBV10-1 | TGCGCCAGCAGCACTAGCGTATACAATGAGCAGTTCTTC | CASSTSVYNEQFF
. | . | TRBJ1-5 | TRBV4-3 | TGCGCCAGCAGCCAAGACAGCTCAGGGCCCCAGCATTTT | CASSQDSSGPQHF
TRBD1 | . | TRBJ1-2 | TRBV27 | TGTGCCAGCAGTTTGGGGACAGACAACTATGGCTACACCTTC | CASSLGTDNYGYTF
. | . | TRBJ2-7 | TRBV20-1 | TGCAGTGCGAGGGCAGGGGACGAGCAGTACTTC | CSARAGDEQYF
TRBD1 | . | TRBJ1-5 | TRBV6-5 | TGTGCCAGCAGTCGCCGGGACAGGGGGGAGCCCCAGCATTTT | CASSRRDRGEPQHF
TRBD1 | . | TRBJ2-5 | TRBV6-5 | TGTGCCAGCAGTTCGGGACAGGGGGGGAAGACCCAGTACTTC | CASSSGQGGKTQYF
. | . | TRBJ2-7 | TRBV11-3 | TGTGCCAGCAGCCCCAACCCTGGACAATCCTACGAGCAGTACTTC | CASSPNPGQSYEQYF
TRBD2 | . | TRBJ2-3 | TRBV7-2 | TGTGCCAGCAGCTTAGTTCGGCTAGCGGGGGGTCGTCAGTATTTT | CASSLVRLAGGRQYF
TRBD1 | . | TRBJ1-2 | TRBV5-4 | TGTGCCAGCAGCTTGCCAGGGGGCGAATATCGTTATGGCTACACCTTC | CASSLPGGEYRYGYTF
. | . | TRBJ2-2 | TRBV9 | TGTGCCAGCAGCACACTAAACACCGGGGAGCTGTTTTTT | CASSTLNTGELFF
. | . | TRBJ1-5 | TRBV7-8 | TGTGCCAGCAGCTTAGCTCTGGGGGCCCTCGGTCAGCCCCAGCATTTT | CASSLALGALGQPQHF
. | . | TRBJ2-7 | TRBV7-2 | TGTGCCAGCAGCCAGGGCGGGACCTCATACGAGCAGTACTTC | CASSQGGTSYEQYF
. | few | TRBJ1-2 | TRBV28 | TGTGCCAGCAGTTTCCGGGGGTATGGCTACACCTTC | CASSFRGYGYTF
TRBD2 | . | TRBJ2-7 | TRBV10-2 | TGCGCCACGCGACTAGCGGGATCCGTCGAGCAGTACTTC | CATRLAGSVEQYF
TRBD1 | . | TRBJ1-2 | TRBV28 | TGTGCCAGCAGTTTAATCGGGACAGCGACTCTCCTCTATGGCTACACCTTC | CASSLIGTATLLYGYTF
TRBD2 | . | TRBJ2-5 | TRBV9 | TGTGCCAGCAGCCCCGGGCTAGCGGGAGGGTTACAAGAGACCCAGTACTTC | CASSPGLAGGLQETQYF
. | . | TRBJ2-5 | TRBV5-1 | TGCGCCAGCGCCGGACAGACGCAAGAGACCCAGTACTTC | CASAGQTQETQYF
TRBD1 | . | TRBJ2-5 | TRBV28 | TGTGCCAGCAGTTTAGTCGACAGGGTTTATGAGGAGACCCAGTACTTC | CASSLVDRVYEETQYF
. | . | TRBJ1-1 | TRBV7-2 | TGTGCCAGCAGCTTAGCGCGGGGCACTGAAGCTTTCTTT | CASSLARGTEAFF
. | few | TRBJ1-1 | TRBV19 | TGTGCCAGTAGTATGGGGCTGGCTGAAGCTTTCTTT | CASSMGLAEAFF
TRBD1 | . | TRBJ1-1 | TRBV20-1 | TGCAGTGCAGCAACAGGGGCGGCTTTCTTT | CSAATGAAFF
TRBD2 | . | TRBJ2-7 | TRBV11-2 | TGTGCCAGCAGCTTAGATCCAGCGGGGGTGAGAGAGCAGTACTTC | CASSLDPAGVREQYF
. | . | TRBJ2-5 | TRBV4-1 | TGCGCCAGCAGCCAATTAGGACTCACCCAAGAGACCCAGTACTTC | CASSQLGLTQETQYF
TRBD2 | . | TRBJ2-5 | TRBV4-3 | TGCGCCAGCAGCCAAGATCGAGCGGGGGGGCCGGAGACCCAGTACTTC | CASSQDRAGGPETQYF
. | once | TRBJ2-3 | TRBV7-9 | TGTGCCAGCAGCTTGGGCAGGGAGGCAGATACGCAGTATTTT | CASSLGREADTQYF
TRBD2 | . | TRBJ2-7 | TRBV4-3 | TGCGCCAGCAGCCAAGATCTAGCGGGAGGGTTCGAGCAGTACTTC | CASSQDLAGGFEQYF
TRBD2 | . | TRBJ2-2 | TRBV9 | TGTGCCAGCAGCGTGTCGGGGGGTGACACCGGGGAGCTGTTTTTT | CASSVSGGDTGELFF
TRBD1 | . | TRBJ2-3 | TRBV7-9 | TGTGCCAGCAGTAATGCAGGGACAGGGCCGACAGATACGCAGTATTTT | CASSNAGTGPTDTQYF
. | . | TRBJ2-1 | TRBV4-3 | TGCGCCAGCAGCCAAGAAGGGGCAGGGTATAATGAGCAGTTCTTC | CASSQEGAGYNEQFF
TRBD1 | . | TRBJ1-6 | TRBV27 | TGTGCCAGCGGACAGGGGTTAGTGGGAAATTCACCCCTCCACTTT | CASGQGLVGNSPLHF
TRBD1 | . | TRBJ2-1 | TRBV19 | TGTGCCAGTAGTCCGACAGGGGGCGCTTTCAATGAGCAGTTCTTC | CASSPTGGAFNEQFF
TRBD1 | few | TRBJ2-7 | TRBV7-6 | TGTGCCAGCAGCAACCGGGACAGGGCTTTCTACGAGCAGTACTTC | CASSNRDRAFYEQYF
. | . | TRBJ1-1 | TRBV12-5 | TGTGCTAGTGGTTTGAATCTTGGGCAGTCGGGGGTGGGAGCTTTCTTT | CASGLNLGQSGVGAFF
TRBD2 | . | TRBJ2-1 | TRBV29-1 | TGCAGCTCAACTAGCGGACCCAGCTCCTACAATGAGCAGTTCTTC | CSSTSGPSSYNEQFF
. | . | TRBJ2-3 | TRBV14 | TGTGCCAGCAGCCAAGAGGTCTATTACACAGATACGCAGTATTTT | CASSQEVYYTDTQYF
. | . | TRBJ1-1 | TRBV7-8 | TGTGCCAGCAGCCATACCCGCTCGTTTAGACTGGCTAACACTGAAGCTTTCTTT | CASSHTRSFRLANTEAFF
TRBD2 | . | TRBJ2-7 | TRBV19 | TGTGCCAGTAGTATAGGACTAGCGGGGGGTCCGGAGTACTTC | CASSIGLAGGPEYF
. | . | TRBJ1-2 | TRBV7-2 | TGTGCCAGCAGCTCAGTGGCGGGAGTGGATAACTATGGCTACACCTTC | CASSSVAGVDNYGYTF
. | . | TRBJ2-3 | TRBV5-5 | TGTGCCAGCTCGGGGGTGAGGACAGATACGCAGTATTTT | CASSGVRTDTQYF
. | . | TRBJ2-1 | TRBV7-7 | TGTGCTAGCAGCTCCAGCCCCGGACTGTACAATGAGCAGTTCTTC | CASSSSPGLYNEQFF
. | . | TRBJ2-2 | TRBV7-9 | TGTGCCAGCAGCTTATCGGGGAGTTCTTCCACCGGGGAGCTGTTTTTT | CASSLSGSSSTGELFF
TRBD2 | . | TRBJ2-3 | TRBV6-5 | TGTGCCAGCAGGGGAAGCGGGGGGAGCACAGATACGCAGTATTTT | CASRGSGGSTDTQYF
. | . | TRBJ1-3 | TRBV5-4 | TGTGCCAGCAGTGGGGGGGGCCGTGAGTCTGGAAACACCATATATTTT | CASSGGGRESGNTIYF
TRBD2 | . | TRBJ2-2 | TRBV30 | TGTGCCTGGACGAGCGGGAGAGGGGTCGGGGAGCTGTTTTTT | CAWTSGRGVGELFF
. | few | TRBJ2-3 | TRBV5-4 | TGTGCCAGCAGAAACAGAAGCACAGATACGCAGTATTTT | CASRNRSTDTQYF